The TCR beta chain described here comes from a study of blood T cell repertoires in COVID-19. V shed 3 bases and J 3 bases; nucleotides not matched to a gene: 4. CDR3 length: 16 amino acids. In germline, CDR1 is LNHNV, CDR2 YYDKDF (reference sequence). Profiled with immunoSEQ multiplex PCR; TCRdb holds only in-frame clones, not every one. The top ten clones hold 1% to 1.3% of a sample with fewer than 500,000 clones, 85% to 90% of them seen once. Participants' own reports of clinical history determined their cohort assignment. Cohort 3 recovery required two negative PCRs, clearance, or symptom resolution.

What was sequenced was PBMCs or T cells enriched from blood (not recorded which). The chain has TRBV15 and TRBJ2-1; 11 bases match TRBD2. This clonotype originated in a man younger than 45 who had recovered from COVID-19. The CDR3 sequence is CATSRKLAGDYNEQFF. The CDR3 DNA reads as TGTGCCACCAGCAGGAAACTAGCGGGGGACTACAATGAGCAGTTCTTC.